The rows below give T cell receptor beta chains drawn from one sample of a study of blood T cell repertoires in COVID-19. Assay: immunoSEQ multiplex PCR; the TCRdb copy retains only in-frame clones and omits some. The profile shows fewer than 85,000 clones, approximately 71% of them singletons. The specimen sequenced was peripheral blood. These receptors were collected from a man in his 70s with COVID-19, enrolled during active disease. Each CDR3 is given with its conserved first and last residue. A D gene is named only where the DNA matches it firmly. The listing skips clone size in some rows; elsewhere it reads once, few, many or a size class.

TRBD1,.,TRBV27,TRBJ1-1,TGTGCCAGCAGTTTTAGGGACAGTCACACTGAAGCTTTCTTT,CASSFRDSHTEAFF
TRBD1,.,TRBV5-1,TRBJ2-3,TGCGCCAGCAGCTTCGGGACAGGGGGTTGGGATACGCAGTATTTT,CASSFGTGGWDTQYF
.,.,TRBV15,TRBJ2-5,TGTGCCACCAGCAGACAGGGGGGAGAGACCCAGTACTTC,CATSRQGGETQYF
TRBD2,.,TRBV9,TRBJ2-2,TGTGCCAGCAGCCCAAGACTAGCGGGAGGGATCGGGGAGCTGTTTTTT,CASSPRLAGGIGELFF
.,.,TRBV20-1,TRBJ2-7,TGCAGTGCCTCGGAGCAGTACTTC,CSASEQYF
TRBD2,.,TRBV24-1,TRBJ2-1,TGTGCCACCAGTGATTTCGGGGGAGGGTCCTACAATGAGCAGTTCTTC,CATSDFGGGSYNEQFF
.,.,TRBV7-2,TRBJ2-1,TGTGCCAGCAGCTCCGGACATTACAATGAGCAGTTCTTC,CASSSGHYNEQFF
.,few,TRBV30,TRBJ2-2,TGTGCCTGGAGTGTAAGCCAGGGGGGTGTCTCCGGGGAGCTGTTTTTT,CAWSVSQGGVSGELFF
TRBD1,.,TRBV7-2,TRBJ1-3,TGTGCCAGCAGCTTAGTGACAGGGGCGTTGTCTGGAAACACCATATATTTT,CASSLVTGALSGNTIYF
TRBD2,.,TRBV27,TRBJ2-3,TGTGCCAGCAGTTTCCGGGAGGGCCGAGATACGCAGTATTTT,CASSFREGRDTQYF
TRBD2,.,TRBV4-1,TRBJ2-1,TGCGCCAGCAGCCAAGTACTAGCGGGAGTCAATGAGCAGTTCTTC,CASSQVLAGVNEQFF
TRBD2,.,TRBV3-1/TRBV3-2,TRBJ2-7,TGTGCCAGCAGCCATTTTAGCGGGGGGGACTCCTACGAGCAGTACTTC,CASSHFSGGDSYEQYF
.,.,TRBV6-5,TRBJ1-1,TGTGCCAGCAGTCGAATACAGGGCCCTGAAGCTTTCTTT,CASSRIQGPEAFF
TRBD2,few,TRBV2,TRBJ2-7,TGTGCCAGCACGTTCATTAGCGGGAGAGGGGGCGAGCAGTACTTC,CASTFISGRGGEQYF
.,.,TRBV3-1/TRBV3-2,TRBJ2-7,TGTGCCAGCAGCCAAGATTGGGGCGTCTCCTACGAGCAGTACTTC,CASSQDWGVSYEQYF
TRBD2,once,TRBV9,TRBJ2-3,TGTGCCAGCAGCGTTCCAGCGGGAGGGCCGGGGACAGATACGCAGTATTTT,CASSVPAGGPGTDTQYF
.,.,TRBV6-5,TRBJ1-6,TGTGCCATCCTGACAGATAATAATTCACCCCTCCACTTT,CAILTDNNSPLHF
.,.,TRBV30,TRBJ2-7,TGTGCCAGAGGGTCCTACTACGAGCAGTACTTC,CARGSYYEQYF
TRBD2,.,TRBV5-1,TRBJ2-5,TGCGCCAGCAGCTTCAACCTTGGGGCGGGAGGGGGAGAGACCCAGTACTTC,CASSFNLGAGGGETQYF
TRBD2,.,TRBV7-3,TRBJ2-5,TGTGCCAGCAGCTTAGGTGGTAGCGGGACTCGGGAGACCCAGTACTTC,CASSLGGSGTRETQYF
.,.,TRBV28,TRBJ1-1,TGTGCCAGCAAACCCGGGCAGGCAGGGGACACTGAAGCTTTCTTT,CASKPGQAGDTEAFF
.,.,TRBV2,TRBJ1-3,TGTGCCAGCAGTGAAAGTGAATCGGGGGGCTCGGGAAACACCATATATTTT,CASSESESGGSGNTIYF
TRBD1,.,TRBV28,TRBJ1-3,TGTGCCAGCAGTTCCCGGACAGGGAGAAACACCATATATTTT,CASSSRTGRNTIYF
TRBD1,.,TRBV11-1,TRBJ1-2,TGTGCCAGCAGCCCCGGGACAGGGGGTTGGAGTGGCTACACCTTC,CASSPGTGGWSGYTF
TRBD2,.,TRBV7-2,TRBJ2-2,TGTGCCAGCAGCTCCCCCACTAGCGGGGGCACCGGGGAGCTGTTTTTT,CASSSPTSGGTGELFF
TRBD2,.,TRBV7-2,TRBJ2-1,TGTGCCAGCAGACCCAAGGCGGGAGGGCCTAGTGAGCAGTTCTTC,CASRPKAGGPSEQFF
TRBD1,.,TRBV29-1,TRBJ1-1,TGCAGCGTTCGTCCGACAGGGAGTGAAGCTTTCTTT,CSVRPTGSEAFF
.,.,TRBV7-9,TRBJ2-6,TGTGCCAGCAGCATCCGGAGCTCTGGGGCCAACGTCCTGACTTTC,CASSIRSSGANVLTF
TRBD2,.,TRBV5-8,TRBJ2-1,TGTGCCAGCAGCTCCGGGACTAGCGGCTACAATGAGCAGTTCTTC,CASSSGTSGYNEQFF
.,.,TRBV28,TRBJ1-4,TGTGCCAGCAGTCCCCCCGGGGGGAGGTGGAATGAAAAACTGTTTTTT,CASSPPGGRWNEKLFF
TRBD2,.,TRBV5-5,TRBJ2-5,TGTGCCAGCAGCTTGGTTGCGGGAGGGGGGGAGACCCAGTACTTC,CASSLVAGGGETQYF
.,few,TRBV7-9,TRBJ1-4,TGTGCCAGCAGCGCCATTGAGGGATTTTCTGAAAAACTGTTTTTT,CASSAIEGFSEKLFF
.,.,TRBV27,TRBJ1-5,TGTGCCAGCAGTTTATGGGGGGGGAATAGCAATCAGCCCCAGCATTTT,CASSLWGGNSNQPQHF
.,.,TRBV29-1,TRBJ1-1,TGCAGCGCCCACCCTGGGCAGACGAACACTGAAGCTTTCTTT,CSAHPGQTNTEAFF
TRBD1,few,TRBV28,TRBJ1-2,TGTGCCAGCAGATCCGGGACAGGACCGTATGGCTACACCTTC,CASRSGTGPYGYTF
TRBD1,.,TRBV29-1,TRBJ1-1,TGCAGCGCCTCACAGGGGGCACGAAACACTGAAGCTTTCTTT,CSASQGARNTEAFF
.,.,TRBV10-3,TRBJ2-7,TGTGCCACCATCAAGACAGGCCCCTCTTCCTACGAGCAGTACTTC,CATIKTGPSSYEQYF
.,.,TRBV4-1,TRBJ1-4,TGCGCCAGCAGCCAACAGGGCTCGAATGAAAAACTGTTTTTT,CASSQQGSNEKLFF
.,.,TRBV7-9,TRBJ2-6,TGTGCCAGCAGCCCGACAACTGGGGCCAACGTCCTGACTTTC,CASSPTTGANVLTF
.,few,TRBV5-4,TRBJ1-1,TGTGCCAGCAGCGCGGACAGAAACGAGAACACTGAAGCTTTCTTT,CASSADRNENTEAFF
TRBD2,.,TRBV27,TRBJ2-4,TGTGCCAGCAGCCCGATAGCGGGAGTGGCCAAAAACATTCAGTACTTC,CASSPIAGVAKNIQYF
TRBD1,.,TRBV18,TRBJ1-2,TGTGCCAGCTCACCACCGGGACAGATTAACTATGGCTACACCTTC,CASSPPGQINYGYTF
.,.,TRBV7-9,TRBJ2-1,TGTGCCAGCAGCTTACTCAGCAATGAGCAGTTCTTC,CASSLLSNEQFF
TRBD1,.,TRBV6-1,TRBJ1-4,TGTGCCAGCAGTGAGAGAAAGGACAGGGGGCATGAAAAACTGTTTTTT,CASSERKDRGHEKLFF
TRBD1,.,TRBV5-1,TRBJ2-7,TGCGCCAGCAGCCCCTCGGGACAGGTCTGGAACGAGCAGTACTTC,CASSPSGQVWNEQYF
TRBD1,.,TRBV13,TRBJ2-7,TGTGCCAGCAGCTTAGGAGACAGGGACTACGAGCAGTACTTC,CASSLGDRDYEQYF
.,.,TRBV7-2,TRBJ1-6,TGTGCCAGTCACTTACTCTCGGGGTCAAATTCACCCCTCCACTTT,CASHLLSGSNSPLHF
.,.,TRBV28,TRBJ1-2,TGTGCCAGCAGTTCCCGGCAGGACTATGGCTACACCTTC,CASSSRQDYGYTF
.,.,TRBV7-2,TRBJ2-3,TGTGCCAGCAGCCCCTATCGGACTAGCACAGATACGCAGTATTTT,CASSPYRTSTDTQYF
TRBD1,.,TRBV9,TRBJ1-5,TGTGCCAGCAGCGTGGATGGACAGGGTAATCAGCCCCAGCATTTT,CASSVDGQGNQPQHF
TRBD1,.,TRBV5-5,TRBJ2-1,TGTGCCAGCAGCTCGCCAACGGGACAGTACTACAATGAGCAGTTCTTC,CASSSPTGQYYNEQFF